This T cell receptor beta chain was captured in a study of prognosis after radiotherapy for stage I lung cancer. Study-wide context: Radiotherapy used SBRT, divided into 3 to 5 fractions and reaching a biologically effective dose of at least 100 Gy.

Many counts were recorded for this clonotype. TCR beta CDR3 was amplified from genomic DNA by two-round multiplex PCR. Every TRBV and TRBJ gene had its own specific primer in first-round PCR. TCRdb re-called the multiplex PCR reads with MiXCR, one entry per CDR3 protein. The sample contains roughly 29,000 distinct CDR3 sequences, roughly 30% of which appear only once. CDR1 and CDR2 (germline): SEHNR, FQNEAQ (reference sequence). This CDR3 is 18 amino acids long. With 5 bases clipped from V and 3 bases from J, the junction kept 15 bases outside the gene matches. Without prior chemotherapy, radiotherapy or other malignancies, every patient was node-negative by CT and PET/CT.

The chain links TRBV7-9 to TRBJ2-3; the match to TRBD1 covers 9 bases. The sequencing used PBMCs, collected before or after stereotactic body radiation therapy (not recorded which). The receptor comes from a donor at least 50 years old with non-small cell lung cancer. The CDR3 sequence: CASSQRTGALSRTDTQYF. The DNA for the CDR3 is TGTGCCAGCAGCCAGAGGACAGGGGCTTTAAGTAGGACAGATACGCAGTATTTT.